These 26 T cell receptor beta chains came from one sample sequenced in a study of shared clonotypes between healthy human individuals (dated by TCRdb to the early 2020s). CD8 naive samples were CD45RO-negative cells positively selected for CCR7, giving a CD45RA+CCR7+ population that excluded TemRA cells. Library prep was done by the immunoSEQ multiplex PCR assay. Drawn from immuneACCESS, this table holds only the in-frame rearrangements with V and J called that TCRdb kept. Clones are partly lost; checked studies trace under half to an unresolved V gene and leave the rest unexplained. The sample table shows fewer than 1 million clones, and roughly 96% are seen once. Less than 0.25% of the sample is in the top ten clones. The sample was naive CD8+ T cells sorted from blood. The intended sense of this specimen's cell subset or site label: CD45RA+CCR7+. The source is a man under 40 in good health.

As for this clone: The sample contains more than one DNA sequence encoding this CDR3. The chain uses TRBV11-2 and TRBJ2-1, with D unresolved. The germline CDR1 and CDR2 sequences are SGHAT and FQNNGV. V gave up 3 bases and J gave up 10 bases, with 7 bases separating them. The length of the CDR3 is 11 residues. Here the CDR3 reads CASSLFGEQFF. DNA of the CDR3: TGTGCCAGCAGCTTGTTTGGCGAGCAGTTCTTC.

This rearrangement joins TRBV7-8 to TRBJ2-2, with 8 positions matching TRBD2. This CDR3 contains 18 residues. Germline V gene data show CDR1 as SGHVS and CDR2 as FQNEAQ. V dropped 1 base and J dropped 6; count of bases not matched to a gene: 13. As DNA, the CDR3 is TGTGCCAGCAGCTTAGTGCCCGAGCAGCGGGAGTTTTCCGGGGAGCTGTTTTTT. Residues: CASSLVPEQREFSGELFF.

The chain uses TRBV27 and TRBJ1-2; maybe TRBD1 (6 bases). Trimming pared 4 bases from V and 0 bases from J, leaving 15 bases between. CDR1 and CDR2 from the germline V gene are MNHEY and SMNVEV (reference sequence). CDR3 length: 16 amino acids. CDR3 sequence (DNA): TGTGCCAGCAGTTCATCCACAGGGACCGCTAACTATGGCTACACCTTC. Its translation: CASSSSTGTANYGYTF.

This chain joins TRBV6-5 and TRBJ2-3; D is undetermined. V was shortened by 5 bases and J by 1 base, with 13 bases between the two germline ends. The germline CDR1 and CDR2 sequences are MNHEY and SVGAGI. The CDR3 has 15 residues. CDR3 loop: CASSHGPGGTDTQYF. The CDR3 DNA is TGTGCCAGCAGTCACGGACCTGGTGGCACAGATACGCAGTATTTT.

The V and J genes are TRBV7-8 and TRBJ2-5; possibly TRBD1 or TRBD2 for D (7 bases each). The end of the DNA aligns better with TRBJ2-7, so the J call may be wrong. The CDR3 spans 18 residues. Per the germline V gene, CDR1 is SGHVS and CDR2 is FQNEAQ. The CDR3 DNA reads TGTGCCAGCAGCTTAAGGACGTCGTGGGCAGGGGGGGCCTACGAGCAGTACTTC. This sequence encodes CASSLRTSWAGGAYEQYF.

This rearrangement joins TRBV5-6 to TRBJ1-1, with D unresolved. CDR1 and CDR2 from the germline V gene are SGHDT and YYEEEE. V lost 5 bases and J lost 3, with 5 bases in between. The CDR3 runs to 11 residues. The CDR3 region is CASSSYTEAFF. DNA of the CDR3: TGTGCCAGCAGTTCCTACACTGAAGCTTTCTTT.

V and J are TRBV28 and TRBJ2-3; 9 bases line up with TRBD2. J was trimmed by 0 bases and V by 4 bases; bases with no gene match: 8. Germline loops: CDR1 MDHEN, CDR2 SYDVKM. This CDR3 spans 17 amino acids. CDR3: CASSSGLAIPSTDTQYF. The CDR3 DNA sequence: TGTGCCAGCAGTTCCGGACTAGCGATCCCTAGCACAGATACGCAGTATTTT. Combining the CDR3 with reference TRBV28 and TRBJ2-3 gives the whole variable domain DVKVTQSSRYLVKRTGEKVFLECVQDMDHENMFWYRQDPGLGLRLIYFSYDVKMKEKGDIPEGYSVSREKKERFSLILESASTNQTSMYLCASSSGLAIPSTDTQYFGPGTRLTVL.

This clone has a single count. The rearrangement links TRBV7-9 to TRBJ2-7; the D gene is possibly TRBD2 (6 bases). The CDR3 totals 12 residues. V was cut by 10 bases and J by 0 bases, with 10 bases left in between. Per germline, CDR1 SEHNR and CDR2 FQNEAQ (reference sequence). The CDR3 sequence: CATGGSSYEQYF. DNA of the CDR3: TGTGCCACCGGAGGGTCCTCCTACGAGCAGTACTTC. The variable domain in full, with the rest retrieved from reference TRBV7-9 and TRBJ2-7, is DTGVSQNPRHKITKRGQNVTFRCDPISEHNRLYWYRQTLGQGPEFLTYFQNEAQLEKSRLLSDRFSAERPKGSFSTLEIQRTEQGDSAMYLCATGGSSYEQYFGPGTRLTVT.

V gene TRBV9 combines with J gene TRBJ2-7; 9 bases align to TRBD1. Looked up from germline, CDR1 is SGDLS and CDR2 is YYNGEE. Trimming took 0 bases from V and 5 from J; bases not matched to a gene: 6. CDR3 size: 15 residues. This CDR3 reads CASSVAGQGNDEQYF. DNA for the CDR3: TGTGCCAGCAGCGTAGCAGGACAGGGGAACGACGAGCAGTACTTC.

CDR3 in amino acids: CASRPGTSYEQYF. DNA of the CDR3: TGTGCCAGCAGACCCGGGACCTCCTACGAGCAGTACTTC. The chain links TRBV25-1 to TRBJ2-7; D may be TRBD1 or TRBD2 (5 bases each). Trimming removed 6 bases at V and 0 bases at J, with 9 bases between. Germline lookup yields CDR1 MGHDK and CDR2 SYGVNS. This CDR3 contains 13 residues.

The chain recombines TRBV29-1 with TRBJ2-1; D gene uncertain. The V end was cut by 0 bases, the J end by 9 bases, with 3 bases between. This CDR3 has 10 amino acids. The germline CDR1 and CDR2 sequences are SQVTM and ANQGSEA. As DNA, the CDR3 is TGCAGCGTTGAAGAGGGTGAGCAGTTCTTC. Encoded protein: CSVEEGEQFF.

The gene calls are TRBV5-1 and TRBJ2-1; D is possibly TRBD1 or TRBD2 (5 bases each). V was pared by 0 bases and J by 7 bases, with 11 bases between. The V gene's germline CDR1 is SGHRS and CDR2 YFSETQ. The CDR3 sequence is 14 residues long. The CDR3 is CASSLVQGENEQFF. The CDR3 nucleotides are TGCGCCAGCAGCTTGGTGCAGGGAGAGAATGAGCAGTTCTTC.

In its sample, this clone was seen once. The rearrangement joins TRBV27 to TRBJ1-5; no firm D call. Trimming took off 6 bases at V and 0 bases at J, with 12 bases between the two ends. The CDR3 is 15 amino acids. Germline V gene sequence: CDR1 MNHEY, CDR2 SMNVEV (reference sequence). CDR3: CASRPISYSNQPQHF. CDR3 coding DNA: TGTGCCAGCAGGCCAATCAGCTATAGCAATCAGCCCCAGCATTTT.

The J gene is TRBJ2-1, the V gene TRBV27; D unresolved. V was pared by 3 bases and J by 5 bases, with 11 bases between. Germline values: CDR1 MNHEY, CDR2 SMNVEV (reference sequence). The CDR3 has 14 residues. DNA of the CDR3: TGTGCCAGCAGTTTCTCCAATCGGAACAATGAGCAGTTCTTC. This codes for CASSFSNRNNEQFF.

The rearrangement links TRBV9 to TRBJ1-1, with 9 nucleotides matching TRBD1. The trim removed 0 bases at V and 5 bases at J, leaving 5 bases unmatched. CDR1 and CDR2 (germline): SGDLS, YYNGEE. This CDR3 has 15 residues. The CDR3 nucleotides are TGTGCCAGCAGCGTAGGGGACAGGGCCTCAACTGAAGCTTTCTTT. Residues: CASSVGDRASTEAFF.

The J gene is TRBJ2-2, the V gene TRBV2; no reliable D call. CDR3 length: 11 residues. Trimming stripped 7 bases from V and 6 bases from J, with 6 bases between. Germline values: CDR1 SNHLY, CDR2 FYNNEI. The DNA of the CDR3 is TGTGCCAGCATGGTCGCCGGGGAGCTGTTTTTT. Translating it yields CASMVAGELFF.

The CDR3 is CASSLTGLNEKLFF. The CDR3 nucleotides read TGTGCCAGCAGTCTAACGGGGCTTAATGAAAAACTGTTTTTT. The genes are TRBV7-2 and TRBJ1-4; D is perhaps TRBD1 (5 bases). The CDR3 spans 14 residues. The V gene's germline CDR1 is SGHTA and CDR2 FQGNSA. Trimming took off 6 bases at V and 4 bases at J, with 12 bases between the two ends.

This rearrangement joins TRBV7-8 to TRBJ2-7, with a weak D call TRBD1 (6 bases). The CDR3 is 16 residues long. V was shortened by 5 bases and J by 1 base, with 18 bases between the two germline ends. Germline V lookup: CDR1 SGHVS, CDR2 FQNEAQ. The CDR3 region has the DNA TGTGCCAGCAGCGCCATTACAGGGATTAGATCCTACGAGCAGTACTTC. It codes for CASSAITGIRSYEQYF.

This chain links TRBV5-1 with TRBJ2-7; D perhaps matches TRBD1 (6 bases). There are 12 residues in the CDR3. V was trimmed by 4 bases and J by 5 bases, leaving 10 bases between them. The V gene's germline CDR1 is SGHRS and CDR2 YFSETQ. The CDR3 sequence is CASSLNRDEQYF. CDR3 nucleotides: TGCGCCAGCAGCCTAAACAGGGACGAGCAGTACTTC.

A note on this clone: At one end, the junction sequence differs from germline, possibly due to a read error. The chain recombines TRBV29-1 with TRBJ2-1, with 12 nucleotides matching TRBD2. The CDR3 has 17 residues. CDR1 is SQVTM and CDR2 is ANQGSEA in the germline V gene. Written as DNA, the CDR3 is TGCAGCGTCGAAGGAACGACTAGCGGGAGCCCCTACAATGAGCAGTTCTTC. It translates to CSVEGTTSGSPYNEQFF.

This clone was detected only once. The chain carries TRBV2 and TRBJ2-3; 13 nucleotides agree with TRBD2. J lost 5 bases, V lost 5 bases, and 4 bases had no gene match. CDR1 is SNHLY, CDR2 FYNNEI, per germline. CDR3 length equals 15 residues. This chain's CDR3 is CASSWTSGSGDTQYF. The CDR3 nucleotides are TGTGCCAGCAGTTGGACTAGCGGGAGTGGAGATACGCAGTATTTT.

The rearrangement uses TRBV6-5 and TRBJ2-3; D gene ambiguous. This CDR3 is 14 amino acids long. CDR1 MNHEY and CDR2 SVGAGI come from the germline V gene. V was cut by 0 bases and J by 3 bases, with 7 bases left in between. CDR3 residues: CASSYSTRTDTQYF. The CDR3 DNA is TGTGCCAGCAGTTACTCGACGAGAACAGATACGCAGTATTTT.

The chain combines TRBV9 with TRBJ2-1; D gene uncertain. Germline V gives CDR1 SGDLS, CDR2 YYNGEE. Deletions cut 4 bases from V and 10 bases from J, with 12 bases between. There are 12 residues in the CDR3. The CDR3 region is CASSTIQFEQFF. DNA for the CDR3: TGTGCCAGCAGCACCATTCAGTTCGAGCAGTTCTTC.

This clone was detected only once. The chain links TRBV28 to TRBJ1-5, with 9 bases identical to TRBD1. The CDR3 has 15 amino acids. V shed 4 bases, J shed 7 bases, and the junction held 8 bases outside the gene matches. The germline CDR1 and CDR2 sequences are MDHEN and SYDVKM. The CDR3 protein is CASSWFGTGSQPQHF. The CDR3 DNA sequence: TGTGCCAGCAGTTGGTTCGGGACAGGGAGCCAGCCCCAGCATTTT.

Remarks on this clone: Other DNA sequences from this sample encode an identical CDR3 as well. This chain uses TRBV7-9 with TRBJ2-1; TRBD2 aligns across 8 bases. The germline V gene encodes CDR1 SEHNR and CDR2 FQNEAQ (reference sequence). V shed 1 base and J 3 bases; nucleotides not matched to a gene: 5. The CDR3 sequence is 16 residues long. Here the CDR3 DNA reads TGTGCCAGCAGCTTAGTCTCTAGCGGGTTCTACAATGAGCAGTTCTTC. Protein sequence: CASSLVSSGFYNEQFF.

The V call is TRBV5-4, the J call TRBJ2-1, with TRBD2 identical over 10 bases. Germline V gene data show CDR1 as SGHNT and CDR2 as YYREEE (reference sequence). The length of the CDR3 is 17 residues. Unmatched junction bases numbered 10, after V lost 4 bases and J lost 3 bases. The CDR3 protein is CASSTHPSGGLYNEQFF. CDR3 in DNA: TGTGCCAGCAGCACCCATCCTAGCGGGGGTCTCTACAATGAGCAGTTCTTC.